One sample yielded the 19 T cell receptor beta chains listed below, sequenced in a study of tumor-infiltrating lymphocytes in oesophageal squamous cell carcinoma. TCRdb reprocessed the PCR reads via MiXCR and lists one record per CDR3 protein. The sample holds 15,000 to 20,000 distinct CDR3 sequences, 42% seen once. Material for sequencing was normal esophageal tissue next to the tumor. The receptors originated from a female donor with esophageal squamous cell carcinoma.

V is TRBV7-6 and J is TRBJ2-5; TRBD1 matches 10 bases. The CDR3 loop spans 15 amino acids. The V gene end was trimmed by 3 bases and the J gene end by 0 bases; junction bases not matched to a gene: 1. Germline assignment: CDR1 SGHVS and CDR2 FNYEAQ. CDR3 DNA: TGTGCCAGCAGCTTGGGGACAGGGGACCAAGAGACCCAGTACTTC. Residues: CASSLGTGDQETQYF.

This clonotype was counted at least ten times. V and J are TRBV10-1 and TRBJ2-1; D remains unclear. Trimming left V 5 bases short and J 10 bases short, with 12 bases between. CDR1 WNHNN and CDR2 SYGVQD come from the germline V gene (reference sequence). This CDR3 is 12 amino acids long. CDR3 bases: TGCGCCAGCAGTCCGACCCACCTGGAGCAGTTCTTC. Amino acids: CASSPTHLEQFF.

Note on this clonotype: This likely comes from a read error, as the CDR3 has no conserved phenylalanine or tryptophan at its end. The DNA is left out, because the CDR3 cannot be placed on it with certainty; the CDR3 is given as TCRdb lists it. The chain employs TRBV7-3 and TRBJ2-6. CDR1 is SGHTA and CDR2 is FQGTGA in the germline V gene. The CDR3 adds up to 11 amino acids, both ends counted. CDR3 protein: CASSLYPIFSS.

V and J are TRBV2 and TRBJ2-2, with D hard to call. The V and J ends lost 6 bases and 5 bases respectively, with 10 bases between them. Germline CDR1 and CDR2: SNHLY and FYNNEI. CDR3 size: 13 residues. CDR3 loop: CASRSSSTGELFF. In nucleotides, the CDR3 is TGTGCCAGCAGGAGTAGCTCAACCGGGGAGCTGTTTTTT.

The rearrangement links TRBV6-1 to TRBJ2-5; D gene uncertain. The J call may be incorrect, as the DNA end agrees better with TRBJ2-7. The CDR3 has 13 residues. The germline V gene encodes CDR1 MNHNS and CDR2 SASEGT. CDR3 coding DNA: TGTGCCAGCAGGGGTAGCTCGTCCTACGAGCAGTACTTC. This sequence encodes CASRGSSSYEQYF.

Ten or more counts support this clonotype. The chain links TRBV6-1 to TRBJ1-2; possibly TRBD1 for D (6 bases). Per the germline V gene, CDR1 is MNHNS and CDR2 is SASEGT. The germline V and J ends were trimmed by 6 bases and 0 bases, with 11 bases remaining between them. The CDR3 has 14 residues. CDR3 amino acids: CASSLDRANYGYTF. The DNA of the CDR3 is TGTGCCAGCAGCTTGGACAGAGCTAACTATGGCTACACCTTC.

Many counts were recorded for this clonotype. The genes are TRBV12-3 or TRBV12-4 and TRBJ1-1; 7 bases are shared with TRBD1. The CDR3 loop spans 14 amino acids. J lost 0 bases, V lost 8 bases, and 6 bases had no gene match. CDR3 in DNA: TGTGCCAGCCGCCAGGGGGGCATGAACACTGAAGCTTTCTTT. Translation gives CASRQGGMNTEAFF.

Worth noting for this clonotype: The CDR3 carries no conserved terminal phenylalanine or tryptophan, so it likely arises from a read error. It is unclear where the CDR3 begins or ends on the DNA, so no DNA is shown, and the CDR3 is as TCRdb lists it. The chain is built from TRBV12-3 or TRBV12-4 and TRBJ2-1; TRBD1 is taken as the D call from the table, unchecked against the DNA. Termini included, the CDR3 measures 16 amino acids. This CDR3 is CASSWTGTGYGYTFGS.

In this sample, this clonotype turned up once. This likely comes from a read error, as the CDR3 has no conserved phenylalanine or tryptophan at its end. It is unclear where the CDR3 begins or ends on the DNA, so no DNA is shown, and the CDR3 is as TCRdb lists it. This rearrangement joins TRBV28 to TRBJ2-6; TRBD2 is the table's D call, not checked against the DNA. The CDR3 is 18 amino acids in total, end residues counted. CDR1 and CDR2 (germline): MDHEN, SYDVKM. This chain's CDR3 is CASSSPGTSDWETQYFGA.

The chain is built from TRBV19 and TRBJ1-1; unclear D gene. V was trimmed by 5 bases and J by 2 bases, leaving 9 bases between them. Germline CDR1 LNHDA, CDR2 SQIVND (reference sequence). CDR3 length: 13 amino acids. CDR3 sequence reads: CASSVQKNTEAFF. The DNA for the CDR3 is TGTGCCAGTAGTGTCCAGAAAAACACTGAAGCTTTCTTT.

For this clonotype: The junction departs from germline at one end; a sequencing error may be responsible. This chain links TRBV7-6 with TRBJ2-3; no clear D. Germline lookup yields CDR1 SGHVS and CDR2 FNYEAQ. The CDR3 runs 13 residues. DNA for the CDR3: TGTGCTAGCAGCTTAGACAAAGGGCATACGCAGTATTTT. Its translation: CASSLDKGHTQYF.

This clonotype was found many times. The chain links TRBV5-1 to TRBJ1-4; D is unclear. Trimming shortened V by 4 bases and J by 0 bases, and 10 bases separated the two germline ends. CDR1 is SGHRS and CDR2 is YFSETQ in the germline V gene. This CDR3 has 15 amino acids. CDR3 sequence (DNA): TGCGCCAGCAGCCAAAGTCCTACAACTAATGAAAAACTGTTTTTT. This gives the protein CASSQSPTTNEKLFF. Using reference TRBV5-1 and TRBJ1-4 for the parts outside the CDR3, the full variable domain is KAGVTQTPRYLIKTRGQQVTLSCSPISGHRSVSWYQQTPGQGLQFLFEYFSETQRNKGNFPGRFSGRQFSNSRSEMNVSTLELGDSALYLCASSQSPTTNEKLFFGSGTQLSVL.

J is TRBJ2-5 and V is TRBV20-1, with TRBD1 matching over 8 bases. The J call may be incorrect, as the DNA end agrees better with TRBJ2-7. There are 14 residues in the CDR3. Germline CDR1 DFQATT, CDR2 SNEGSKA (reference sequence). The CDR3, as DNA: TGCAGTGCTAGGGCTCGGACAGGGACCTCCGAGCAGTACTTC. It codes for CSARARTGTSEQYF.

The sample holds one count of this clonotype. V usage is TRBV7-3 and J usage is TRBJ2-1; D is unclear. Germline CDR1 reads SGHTA; CDR2 reads FQGTGA. This CDR3 has 12 amino acids. Trimming cost V 6 bases and J 6 bases, with 9 bases left between them. This chain's CDR3 is CASSRYSNEQFF. The CDR3 DNA follows: TGTGCCAGCAGTCGTTATAGCAATGAGCAGTTCTTC.

By share of the sample, this clonotype is medium-sized. The V and J genes are TRBV6-1 and TRBJ2-2; TRBD2 aligns across 7 bases. V was pared by 6 bases and J by 6 bases, with 10 bases of the junction left unmatched. Germline CDR1 is MNHNS and CDR2 is SASEGT. The CDR3 sequence is 15 residues long. CDR3 sequence: CASRTREVRAGELFF. CDR3 coding DNA: TGTGCCAGCAGAACCCGGGAGGTGAGGGCCGGGGAGCTGTTTTTT.

This clonotype was seen many times. The chain couples TRBV28 to TRBJ1-5; no reliable D call. The CDR3 is made up of 15 amino acids. Germline CDR1 MDHEN, CDR2 SYDVKM. Trimming left V 8 bases short and J 0 bases short, with 14 bases between. The CDR3 here is CASAGYTFSNQPQHF. CDR3 nucleotide sequence: TGTGCCAGCGCGGGCTACACTTTTAGCAATCAGCCCCAGCATTTT.

The chain links TRBV27 to TRBJ2-6; 8 positions agree with TRBD1. This CDR3 contains 17 residues. Trimming removed 2 bases from V and 5 bases from J; junction bases left unmatched: 8. CDR1 is MNHEY, CDR2 SMNVEV, per germline (reference sequence). CDR3 in amino acids: CASSLGGGTGRANVLTF. Written as DNA, the CDR3 is TGTGCCAGCAGTTTAGGGGGCGGGACAGGAAGGGCCAACGTCCTGACTTTC.

This sequence joins TRBV6-1 and TRBJ2-3; 10 positions agree with TRBD2. Germline trimming cut 5 bases from V and 6 bases from J; bases unmatched to any gene: 14. The germline gives CDR1 MNHNS, CDR2 SASEGT. The CDR3 is made up of 17 amino acids. The CDR3 DNA follows: TGTGCCAGCAGTCAATGGAGCGGGAGGGCCTCCGTGGATACGCAGTATTTT. Its translation: CASSQWSGRASVDTQYF.

The V call is TRBV7-8, the J call TRBJ2-5; 9 bases map to TRBD1. The trim removed 4 bases at V and 5 bases at J, leaving 5 bases unmatched. The CDR3 spans 14 residues. Germline CDR1 SGHVS, CDR2 FQNEAQ. This chain's CDR3 is CASSSRTGAETQYF. DNA of the CDR3: TGTGCCAGCAGCTCCCGGACAGGGGCGGAGACCCAGTACTTC.